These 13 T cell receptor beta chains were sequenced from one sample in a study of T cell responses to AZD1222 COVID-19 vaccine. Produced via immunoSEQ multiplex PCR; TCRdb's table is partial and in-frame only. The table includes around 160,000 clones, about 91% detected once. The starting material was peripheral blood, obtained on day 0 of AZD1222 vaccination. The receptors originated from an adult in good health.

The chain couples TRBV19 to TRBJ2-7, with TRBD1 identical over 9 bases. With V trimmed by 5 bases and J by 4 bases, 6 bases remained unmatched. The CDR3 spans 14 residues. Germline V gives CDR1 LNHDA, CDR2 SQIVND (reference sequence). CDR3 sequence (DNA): TGTGCCAGTAGTGGGATGGACAGGGGTTACGAGCAGTACTTC. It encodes CASSGMDRGYEQYF.

The CDR3: CASMTRGPNSPLHF. Here the CDR3 DNA reads TGTGCCAGTATGACGAGGGGGCCCAATTCACCCCTCCACTTT. V usage is TRBV21-1 and J usage is TRBJ1-6; TRBD1 is the table's D call and was not checked against the DNA. TRBV21-1 is labeled a pseudogene. CDR3 length: 14 amino acids.

The CDR3 DNA follows: TGTGCCAGCAGTTACATGGAAGAAGCTTTCTTT. This translates into CASSYMEEAFF. The chain has TRBV6-5 and TRBJ1-1; D is unclear. The CDR3 contains 11 residues. V lost 2 bases and J 8 bases, leaving 6 bases between the germline ends. Germline V lookup: CDR1 MNHEY, CDR2 SVGAGI.

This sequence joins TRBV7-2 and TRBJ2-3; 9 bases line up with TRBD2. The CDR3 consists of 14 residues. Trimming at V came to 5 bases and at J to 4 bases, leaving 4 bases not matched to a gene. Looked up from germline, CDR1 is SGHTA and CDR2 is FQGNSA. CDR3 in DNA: TGTGCCAGCAGCCCTGGACTAGCGCCAGATACGCAGTATTTT. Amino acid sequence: CASSPGLAPDTQYF.

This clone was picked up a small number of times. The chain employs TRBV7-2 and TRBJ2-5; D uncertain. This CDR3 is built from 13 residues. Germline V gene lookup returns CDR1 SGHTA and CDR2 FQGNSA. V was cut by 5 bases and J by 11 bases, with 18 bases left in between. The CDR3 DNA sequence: TGTGCCAGCAGCCCACGAGACCCCCCGGTACAGTACTTC. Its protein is CASSPRDPPVQYF.

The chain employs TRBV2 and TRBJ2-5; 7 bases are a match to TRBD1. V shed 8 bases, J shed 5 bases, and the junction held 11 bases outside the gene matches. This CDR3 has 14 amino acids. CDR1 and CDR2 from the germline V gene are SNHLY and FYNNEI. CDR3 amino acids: CASLRQGSYETQYF. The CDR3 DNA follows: TGTGCCAGCCTCAGACAGGGTTCGTATGAGACCCAGTACTTC.

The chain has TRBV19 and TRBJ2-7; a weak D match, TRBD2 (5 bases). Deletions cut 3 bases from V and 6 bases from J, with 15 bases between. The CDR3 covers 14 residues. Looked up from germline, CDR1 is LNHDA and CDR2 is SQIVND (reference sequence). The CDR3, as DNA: TGTGCCAGTAGTATTAAAGCGGAAGTCATCGAGCAGTACTTC. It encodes CASSIKAEVIEQYF.

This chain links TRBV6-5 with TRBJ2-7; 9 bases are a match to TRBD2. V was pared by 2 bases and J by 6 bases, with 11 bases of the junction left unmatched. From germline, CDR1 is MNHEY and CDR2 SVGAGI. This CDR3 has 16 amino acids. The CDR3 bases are TGTGCCAGCAGTTACGGGTCGGCCCTAGCGGGATCCGAGCAGTACTTC. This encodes CASSYGSALAGSEQYF.

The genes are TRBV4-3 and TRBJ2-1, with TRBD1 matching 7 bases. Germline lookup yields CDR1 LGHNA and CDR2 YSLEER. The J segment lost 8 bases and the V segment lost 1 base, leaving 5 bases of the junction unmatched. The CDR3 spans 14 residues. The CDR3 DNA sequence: TGCGCCAGCAGCCAAGCAGGGGGTAGCCATGAGCAGTTCTTC. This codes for CASSQAGGSHEQFF.

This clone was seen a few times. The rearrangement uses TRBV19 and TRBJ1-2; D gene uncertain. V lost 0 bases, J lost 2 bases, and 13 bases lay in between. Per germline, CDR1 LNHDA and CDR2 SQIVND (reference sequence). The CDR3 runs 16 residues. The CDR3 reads CASSIDSRGSNYGYTF. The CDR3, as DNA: TGTGCCAGTAGTATAGATTCCCGAGGTTCCAACTATGGCTACACCTTC.

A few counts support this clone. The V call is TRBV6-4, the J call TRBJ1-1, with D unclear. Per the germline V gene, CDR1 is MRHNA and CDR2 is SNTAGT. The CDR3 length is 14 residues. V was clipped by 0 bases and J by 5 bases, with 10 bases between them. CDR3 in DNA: TGTGCCAGCAGTGACTCCTCTCTTGGGACTGAAGCTTTCTTT. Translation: CASSDSSLGTEAFF.

The CDR3 DNA reads TGTGCCAGCAGCTTGGGATTTTGGGGAGAGACCCAGTACTTC. The encoded protein is CASSLGFWGETQYF. This chain connects TRBV5-6 to TRBJ2-5; D remains ambiguous. V lost 0 bases, J lost 4 bases, and 10 bases lay in between. This CDR3 has 14 residues. CDR1 is SGHDT, CDR2 YYEEEE, per germline. Looking up the rest from reference TRBV5-6 and TRBJ2-5 gives the full variable domain: DAGVTQSPTHLIKTRGQQVTLRCSPKSGHDTVSWYQQALGQGPQFIFQYYEEEERQRGNFPDRFSGHQFPNYSSELNVNALLLGDSALYLCASSLGFWGETQYFGPGTRLLVL.

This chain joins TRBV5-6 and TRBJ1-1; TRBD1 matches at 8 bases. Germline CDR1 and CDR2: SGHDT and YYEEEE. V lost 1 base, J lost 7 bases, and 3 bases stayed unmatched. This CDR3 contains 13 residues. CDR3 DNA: TGTGCCAGCAGCTTGCAGGGGGCGCTTGAAGCTTTCTTT. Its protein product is CASSLQGALEAFF.